Each of the 25 T cell receptor beta chains below was sequenced from the same sample in a study of blood T cell repertoires in COVID-19. Clones were sequenced by immunoSEQ multiplex PCR, and TCRdb holds only the in-frame ones, with some missing. This repertoire shows 240,000 or so clones, roughly 80% found once; its top ten account for approximately 3.2%. The sample comprised peripheral blood. These TCRs come from a woman younger than 30 with acute or convalescent COVID-19.

J is TRBJ1-1 and V is TRBV9; maybe TRBD1 (6 bases). The CDR3 sequence is 17 residues long. The germline V gene encodes CDR1 SGDLS and CDR2 YYNGEE. V was shortened by 3 bases and J by 0 bases, with 18 bases between the two germline ends. The CDR3 nucleotides are TGTGCCAGCAGCGCCCGACCGGGACACGGGGTGAACACTGAAGCTTTCTTT. Amino acids: CASSARPGHGVNTEAFF. Full variable domain (missing parts from reference TRBV9 and TRBJ1-1): DSGVTQTPKHLITATGQRVTLRCSPRSGDLSVYWYQQSLDQGLQFLIQYYNGEERAKGNILERFSAQQFPDLHSELNLSSLELGDSALYFCASSARPGHGVNTEAFFGQGTRLTVV.

This chain links TRBV30 with TRBJ1-5; no definite D call. The CDR3 length is 20 residues. Germline values: CDR1 GTSNPN, CDR2 SVGIG (reference sequence). Deletions cut 0 bases from V and 1 base from J, with 25 bases between. This CDR3 is CAWSVQSWAEPDSSNQPQHF. In DNA, the CDR3 is TGTGCCTGGAGTGTACAATCGTGGGCAGAGCCCGATTCCAGCAATCAGCCCCAGCATTTT.

The chain has TRBV7-2 and TRBJ2-5; D unclear. This CDR3 has 14 residues. Per germline, CDR1 SGHTA and CDR2 FQGNSA. The ends were cut back, 1 base at V and 1 base at J, with 7 bases in the middle. In DNA form, the CDR3 reads TGTGCCAGCAGCTTAGGCGGCTTCCAAGAGACCCAGTACTTC. Translated, it gives CASSLGGFQETQYF.

The J gene is TRBJ2-1, the V gene TRBV5-4; TRBD2 agrees at 9 bases. CDR3 length equals 16 residues. Germline V lookup: CDR1 SGHNT, CDR2 YYREEE (reference sequence). Trimming cost V 4 bases and J 8 bases; bases outside gene matches: 13. DNA for the CDR3: TGTGCCAGCAGCGACCTAGCGGGAAGGGGTTTTCATGAGCAGTTCTTC. Its translation is CASSDLAGRGFHEQFF.

This sequence joins TRBV11-1 and TRBJ2-7, with D uncertain. The V end was cut by 5 bases, the J end by 6 bases, with 11 bases between. From germline, CDR1 is SGHAT and CDR2 FQDESV (reference sequence). The length of the CDR3 is 12 residues. This CDR3 is CASSKFRGEQYF. CDR3 DNA: TGTGCCAGCAGCAAGTTCCGAGGCGAGCAGTACTTC.

The J gene is TRBJ2-7, the V gene TRBV4-3; maybe TRBD1 (6 bases). Deletions cut 1 base from V and 5 bases from J, with 12 bases between. CDR1 and CDR2 from the germline V gene are LGHNA and YSLEER. The CDR3 sequence is 14 residues long. The CDR3 coding sequence is TGCGCCAGCAGCCAAGGAACAGGGAGTCACGAGCAGTACTTC. Its protein is CASSQGTGSHEQYF.

The V call is TRBV9, the J call TRBJ1-1; 11 bases map to TRBD1. Germline CDR1 and CDR2: SGDLS and YYNGEE. CDR3 length equals 18 residues. Trimming took 2 bases from V and 2 from J; bases not matched to a gene: 11. The CDR3 reads CASSVGQGAIGGNTEAFF. Written as DNA, the CDR3 is TGTGCCAGCAGCGTTGGACAGGGGGCAATAGGAGGAAACACTGAAGCTTTCTTT.

The chain joins TRBV30 to TRBJ2-5; D gene ambiguous. The V gene's germline CDR1 is GTSNPN and CDR2 SVGIG (reference sequence). This CDR3 spans 12 amino acids. The germline V and J ends were trimmed by 0 bases and 5 bases, with 7 bases remaining between them. This chain's CDR3 is CAWSVNTETQYF. CDR3 bases: TGTGCCTGGAGTGTAAACACGGAGACCCAGTACTTC.

This chain connects TRBV6-4 to TRBJ2-1, with a weak D call TRBD2 (5 bases). The ends were cut back, 5 bases at V and 7 bases at J, with 15 bases in the middle. This CDR3 is built from 14 residues. Germline assignment: CDR1 MRHNA and CDR2 SNTAGT. This CDR3 is CASSWLAGSNEQFF. CDR3 DNA: TGTGCCAGCAGTTGGCTAGCCGGATCGAATGAGCAGTTCTTC.

The CDR3 loop reads CAISKISLAEGSTDTQYF. CDR3 nucleotides: TGTGCCATCAGCAAGATATCTCTAGCGGAAGGGAGCACAGATACGCAGTATTTT. The chain joins TRBV10-3 to TRBJ2-3, with TRBD2 matching 7 bases. The CDR3 runs 18 residues. After removal of 6 bases from V and 0 bases from J, the junction contained 15 bases not matched to a gene. The germline V gene has CDR1 ENHRY and CDR2 SYGVKD.

The chain recombines TRBV27 with TRBJ2-7; unclear D gene. Trimming left V 0 bases short and J 2 bases short, with 8 bases between. The CDR3 is made up of 14 amino acids. The germline V gene has CDR1 MNHEY and CDR2 SMNVEV (reference sequence). For the CDR3, the DNA is TGTGCCAGCAGTTTATCTGGCCAGACCTACGAGCAGTACTTC. It translates to CASSLSGQTYEQYF.

The J gene is TRBJ1-6, the V gene TRBV2, with unresolved D. The V gene lost 5 bases and the J gene lost 8 bases, with 4 bases spanning the gap. From germline, CDR1 is SNHLY and CDR2 FYNNEI. The CDR3 consists of 11 residues. Written as DNA, the CDR3 is TGTGCCAGCAGTCCAGATTCACCCCTCCACTTT. The encoded protein is CASSPDSPLHF. Based on the CDR3 plus reference TRBV2 and TRBJ1-6, the full variable domain is EPEVTQTPSHQVTQMGQEVILRCVPISNHLYFYWYRQILGQKVEFLVSFYNNEISEKSEIFDDQFSVERPDGSNFTLKIRSTKLEDSAMYFCASSPDSPLHFGNGTRLTVT.

J is TRBJ1-3 and V is TRBV6-5; D is possibly TRBD1 (5 bases). Trimming removed 6 bases at V and 0 bases at J, with 12 bases between. The CDR3 runs to 15 residues. Germline V gives CDR1 MNHEY, CDR2 SVGAGI. As DNA, the CDR3 is TGTGCCAGCAGAACATCAGGGCTCTCTGGAAACACCATATATTTT. Its translation: CASRTSGLSGNTIYF.

This chain links TRBV28 with TRBJ1-2; 9 bases are shared with TRBD1. The CDR3 is 13 amino acids. The ends lost 6 bases at V and 5 bases at J; junction bases unmatched: 4. Germline assignment: CDR1 MDHEN and CDR2 SYDVKM. The CDR3 here is CASRPGTGYGYTF. The CDR3 DNA follows: TGTGCCAGCAGACCAGGGACAGGGTATGGCTACACCTTC.

This clone was seen once. This chain joins TRBV7-2 and TRBJ2-3; D is uncertain. Trimming pared 1 base from V and 3 bases from J, leaving 5 bases between. Looked up from germline, CDR1 is SGHTA and CDR2 is FQGNSA. CDR3 length: 13 residues. The CDR3 sequence is CASSLGATDTQYF. The CDR3 coding sequence is TGTGCCAGCAGCTTAGGGGCGACAGATACGCAGTATTTT.

The chain recombines TRBV14 with TRBJ1-4; TRBD1 matches 8 bases. Unmatched junction bases numbered 11, after V lost 4 bases and J lost 7 bases. Per the germline V gene, CDR1 is SGHDN and CDR2 is FVKESK. The CDR3 contains 16 residues. CDR3 coding DNA: TGTGCCAGCAGCCCAAGCTCAGGGGGCGCAGGTGAAAAACTGTTTTTT. Amino acid sequence: CASSPSSGGAGEKLFF.

This clone appeared a single time. The chain carries TRBV27 and TRBJ2-3, with 7 bases matching TRBD2. CDR3 size: 17 residues. V shed 3 bases, J shed 1 base, and the junction held 10 bases outside the gene matches. Germline V gives CDR1 MNHEY, CDR2 SMNVEV (reference sequence). The CDR3 DNA reads as TGTGCCAGCAGTTTTGAGTGGGGGGGATTTGGCACAGATACGCAGTATTTT. As protein: CASSFEWGGFGTDTQYF.

This clone turned up a few times. The genes are TRBV19 and TRBJ1-2, with D unclear. Germline CDR1 reads LNHDA; CDR2 reads SQIVND (reference sequence). The CDR3 has 14 amino acids. The V end lost 0 bases, the J end lost 4 bases, and 9 bases lay between the germline ends. CDR3 DNA sequence: TGTGCCAGTAGTATAGATGGGCAGATCTATGGCTACACCTTC. Its protein is CASSIDGQIYGYTF.

The V and J genes are TRBV9 and TRBJ1-2, with 11 positions matching TRBD1. Germline-derived CDR1 and CDR2 are SGDLS and YYNGEE. The trim removed 3 bases at V and 8 bases at J, leaving 12 bases unmatched. This CDR3 is built from 16 residues. CDR3: CASSAQTGQGAGGYTF. CDR3 DNA: TGTGCCAGCAGCGCCCAAACCGGACAGGGGGCGGGAGGCTACACCTTC.

The chain employs TRBV19 and TRBJ2-1, with 7 bases matching TRBD1. Germline assignment: CDR1 LNHDA and CDR2 SQIVND (reference sequence). The V gene end was trimmed by 4 bases and the J gene end by 1 base; junction bases not matched to a gene: 19. This CDR3 is 20 amino acids long. Here the CDR3 DNA reads TGTGCCAGTAGTAGGGGGCGGCTGGAGACAGGGTTTAGGTCCTACAATGAGCAGTTCTTC. It encodes CASSRGRLETGFRSYNEQFF.

Only one count was recorded for this clone. The chain combines TRBV7-2 with TRBJ1-5; D remains unclear. CDR3 length: 13 amino acids. From germline, CDR1 is SGHTA and CDR2 FQGNSA. V lost 3 bases to trimming and J lost 5 bases, with 8 bases between them. The CDR3 reads CASSFLRDQPQHF. DNA of the CDR3: TGTGCCAGCAGCTTTTTACGGGATCAGCCCCAGCATTTT. Based on the CDR3 plus reference TRBV7-2 and TRBJ1-5, the full variable domain is GAGVSQSPSNKVTEKGKDVELRCDPISGHTALYWYRQSLGQGLEFLIYFQGNSAPDKSGLPSDRFSAERTGGSVSTLTIQRTQQEDSAVYLCASSFLRDQPQHFGDGTRLSIL.

V usage is TRBV7-2 and J usage is TRBJ1-1; 10 bases line up with TRBD1. The CDR3 contains 14 residues. CDR1 is SGHTA and CDR2 is FQGNSA in the germline V gene. Trimming at V came to 6 bases and at J to 6 bases, leaving 7 bases not matched to a gene. CDR3 sequence: CASSPQTGGPEAFF. CDR3 bases: TGTGCCAGCAGTCCACAGACAGGGGGCCCTGAAGCTTTCTTT.

The V gene is TRBV7-8, the J gene TRBJ1-6, with 8 bases matching TRBD1. The V gene's germline CDR1 is SGHVS and CDR2 FQNEAQ. The CDR3 runs to 16 residues. The junction had 7 bases not matched to a gene; V was cut back by 2 bases and J by 7 bases. The DNA for the CDR3 is TGTGCCAGCAGCTTAATTCCCAGGGGGCAGAATTCACCCCTCCACTTT. Translation: CASSLIPRGQNSPLHF.

The chain joins TRBV6-2 or TRBV6-3 to TRBJ1-2; 8 nucleotides align to TRBD1. CDR1 MNHEY and CDR2 SVGEGT come from the germline V gene. J gave up 4 bases and V 1 base, and 8 bases lay outside the gene matches. This CDR3 comprises 16 residues. The chain's CDR3 is CASSYYLDRGGYGYTF. The CDR3, as DNA: TGTGCCAGCAGTTACTACCTCGACAGGGGCGGCTATGGCTACACCTTC.

In its sample, this clone was seen once. The chain is built from TRBV30 and TRBJ2-2; 10 bases agree with TRBD1. In germline, CDR1 is GTSNPN, CDR2 SVGIG (reference sequence). V gave up 1 base and J gave up 3 bases; unmatched junction bases: 8. CDR3 length: 17 amino acids. For the CDR3, the DNA is TGTGCCTGGAGTGCTAGACAGGGGGCTTGGTACACCGGGGAGCTGTTTTTT. Translated, it gives CAWSARQGAWYTGELFF.